Each of the 26 T cell receptor beta chains below was sequenced from the same sample in a study of response to subunit inactivated influenza vaccine. Using its own MiXCR run on the RT-PCR reads, TCRdb lists one record per CDR3 protein. The profile shows over 300,000 distinct CDR3 sequences, less than 25% of them singletons. Here the sequenced sample was PBMCs from blood, taken approximately 22 months after vaccination. These receptor sequences come from a man between 50 and 70 years old who received an inactivated influenza vaccine.

This clonotype has just a few counts. The gene calls are TRBV24-1 and TRBJ2-1; no clear D gene. Between the trimmed V and J ends, which lost 2 bases and 12 bases, there was a span of 7 bases. CDR3 length equals 11 residues. Germline CDR1 KGHDR, CDR2 SFDVKD. The CDR3: CATSDSRGQFF. The CDR3 DNA reads TGTGCCACCAGTGATTCCCGAGGGCAGTTCTTC.

V and J are TRBV9 and TRBJ2-3; no clear D. Germline V gives CDR1 SGDLS, CDR2 YYNGEE. The CDR3 runs 15 residues. Trimming left V 0 bases short and J 3 bases short, with 11 bases between. As DNA, the CDR3 is TGTGCCAGCAGCGTAGACCGGATAGGGACAGATACGCAGTATTTT. It encodes CASSVDRIGTDTQYF.

The V and J genes are TRBV7-2 and TRBJ2-3; 11 nucleotides match TRBD2. The V and J ends lost 2 bases and 2 bases, in that order; junction bases with no gene match: 3. The CDR3 runs to 16 residues. Germline CDR1 reads SGHTA; CDR2 reads FQGNSA. CDR3 amino acids: CASSLLLAGDTDTQYF. CDR3 bases: TGTGCCAGCAGCTTATTACTAGCGGGGGACACAGATACGCAGTATTTT.

This clonotype was detected only a few times. V and J are TRBV4-1 and TRBJ1-1, with 7 bases matching TRBD1. This CDR3 comprises 15 residues. After removal of 3 bases from V and 2 bases from J, the junction contained 6 bases not matched to a gene. CDR1 is MGHRA, CDR2 YSYEKL, per germline. In nucleotides, the CDR3 is TGCGCCAGCAGCCATACCGGGACAGCTAACACTGAAGCTTTCTTT. Amino acid sequence: CASSHTGTANTEAFF.

This clonotype was detected a few times. V gene TRBV5-1 combines with J gene TRBJ2-7, with TRBD1 matching 9 bases. The V and J ends lost 4 bases and 2 bases, in that order; junction bases with no gene match: 4. In germline, CDR1 is SGHRS, CDR2 YFSETQ. The CDR3 length is 14 residues. The CDR3 DNA is TGCGCCAGCAGCATCCGGACAGGGGCCTACGAGCAGTACTTC. Translation: CASSIRTGAYEQYF.

The sample holds a few counts of this clonotype. The genes are TRBV29-1 and TRBJ2-1; 7 bases match TRBD2. Germline CDR1 SQVTM, CDR2 ANQGSEA. After removal of 5 bases from V and 2 bases from J, the junction contained 6 bases not matched to a gene. The length of the CDR3 is 14 residues. In DNA form, the CDR3 reads TGCAGCGTTCGGAGCGGGACTACCTACAATGAGCAGTTCTTC. Amino acid sequence: CSVRSGTTYNEQFF.

The sample holds many counts of this clonotype. The CDR3 reads CASSLISGDSNQPQHF. As DNA, the CDR3 is TGTGCCAGCAGTTTAATCTCAGGAGATAGCAATCAGCCCCAGCATTTT. The gene calls are TRBV12-3 or TRBV12-4 and TRBJ1-5; the D is unclear. The CDR3 loop spans 16 amino acids. V was trimmed by 2 bases and J by 0 bases, leaving 11 bases between them.

The rearrangement links TRBV7-2 to TRBJ2-7; 10 nucleotides agree with TRBD1. The CDR3 contains 16 residues. V shed 4 bases, J shed 1 base, and the junction held 7 bases outside the gene matches. CDR1 and CDR2 (germline): SGHTA, FQGNSA. CDR3 amino acids: CASSSTRDRGSYEQYF. Written as DNA, the CDR3 is TGTGCCAGCAGCTCCACCAGGGACAGGGGTTCCTACGAGCAGTACTTC.

This clonotype appeared many times. The chain has TRBV27 and TRBJ1-5; no reliable D call. The CDR3 is made up of 15 amino acids. V was pared by 6 bases and J by 1 base, with 13 bases between. CDR1 MNHEY and CDR2 SMNVEV come from the germline V gene (reference sequence). The CDR3 loop is CASRKSGGSNQPQHF. In DNA form, the CDR3 reads TGTGCCAGCAGAAAGTCGGGCGGGAGCAATCAGCCCCAGCATTTT.

The V gene is TRBV12-3 or TRBV12-4, the J gene TRBJ2-7, with D hard to call. Trimming removed 3 bases from V and 1 base from J, with 7 bases in between. The CDR3 has 13 residues. The CDR3 spells CASSLVGSYEQYF. The CDR3 DNA reads as TGTGCCAGCAGTTTGGTGGGGTCCTACGAGCAGTACTTC.

The chain employs TRBV29-1 and TRBJ2-5; D gene uncertain. The CDR3 is 13 amino acids. Germline V gives CDR1 SQVTM, CDR2 ANQGSEA. V was clipped by 1 base and J by 4 bases, with 10 bases between them. CDR3 sequence (DNA): TGCAGCGTTGAAGGACGCGGCGTAGAGACCCAGTACTTC. Residues: CSVEGRGVETQYF.

This clonotype was counted a single time. Relative to the germline gene, one junction end is altered; a read error may explain this. V usage is TRBV19 and J usage is TRBJ2-2, with D maybe TRBD2 (5 bases). This CDR3 is built from 15 residues. The germline V gene encodes CDR1 LNHDA and CDR2 SQIVND (reference sequence). The CDR3 DNA reads TGTGCCAGTAGTATGGTCTCCCTTAACACCGGGGAGCTGTTTTTC. Residues: CASSMVSLNTGELFF.

The chain employs TRBV20-1 and TRBJ1-2, with D hard to call. The V end was cut by 5 bases, the J end by 6 bases, with 7 bases between. Germline V lookup: CDR1 DFQATT, CDR2 SNEGSKA (reference sequence). This CDR3 contains 10 residues. As DNA, the CDR3 is TGCAGTGCTGGAAGGGATGGCTACACCTTC. It specifies CSAGRDGYTF.

J is TRBJ1-2 and V is TRBV3-1; 11 nucleotides match TRBD1. Per the germline V gene, CDR1 is LGHDT and CDR2 is YNNKEL (reference sequence). J lost 5 bases, V lost 3 bases, and 8 bases had no gene match. CDR3 length equals 16 residues. The CDR3: CASSQNWGQGVYGYTF. The CDR3 coding sequence is TGTGCCAGCAGCCAGAACTGGGGACAGGGGGTGTATGGCTACACCTTC.

The chain links TRBV20-1 to TRBJ2-3, with TRBD2 matching over 8 bases. This CDR3 is built from 14 residues. Per germline, CDR1 DFQATT and CDR2 SNEGSKA (reference sequence). The V segment lost 1 base and the J segment 1 base; nucleotides outside the gene matches: 1. The DNA for the CDR3 is TGCAGTGCTAGAGTTAGCGGGGGCACAGATACGCAGTATTTT. Translated, it gives CSARVSGGTDTQYF.

This clonotype turned up a few times. V gene TRBV11-2 combines with J gene TRBJ1-2, with 9 positions matching TRBD1. This CDR3 is built from 14 residues. The V segment lost 1 base and the J segment 8 bases; nucleotides outside the gene matches: 5. Germline lookup yields CDR1 SGHAT and CDR2 FQNNGV. The CDR3 is CASSLAGQGLGYTF. CDR3 coding DNA: TGTGCCAGCAGCTTAGCGGGACAGGGATTAGGCTACACCTTC.

This chain links TRBV13 with TRBJ2-5; D is uncertain. V lost 4 bases and J lost 2, with 8 bases in between. CDR1 and CDR2 (germline): PRHDT, FYEKMQ (reference sequence). This CDR3 has 13 residues. The CDR3 here is CASSSDPQETQYF. In nucleotides, the CDR3 is TGTGCCAGCAGCTCCGACCCGCAAGAGACCCAGTACTTC.

The rearrangement uses TRBV5-1 and TRBJ1-1, with 7 bases aligning to TRBD1. CDR1 SGHRS and CDR2 YFSETQ come from the germline V gene. The CDR3 is 13 residues long. V shed 5 bases, J shed 5 bases, and the junction held 6 bases outside the gene matches. The CDR3, as DNA: TGCGCCAGCAGTTTACAGGGGAGAACTGAAGCTTTCTTT. It translates to CASSLQGRTEAFF.

CDR3 residues: CAISESGGQETQYF. The CDR3 DNA sequence: TGTGCCATCAGTGAGTCCGGGGGGCAAGAGACCCAGTACTTC. V gene TRBV10-3 combines with J gene TRBJ2-5; TRBD2 matches at 7 bases. Germline loops: CDR1 ENHRY, CDR2 SYGVKD. The CDR3 loop spans 14 amino acids. V lost 0 bases to trimming and J lost 2 bases; unmatched junction nucleotides: 0.

This clonotype was recorded a few times. The CDR3 nucleotides are TGTGCCAGCAGCCAAGATCTCGGGGGAGGGTTTGAGACCCAGTACTTC. Protein: CASSQDLGGGFETQYF. This sequence joins TRBV4-2 and TRBJ2-5; 7 nucleotides line up with TRBD2. V dropped 0 bases and J dropped 5; count of bases not matched to a gene: 9. CDR1 and CDR2 from the germline V gene are LGHNA and YNFKEQ. The CDR3 length is 16 residues.

Only a few counts were recorded for this clonotype. The chain combines TRBV6-1 with TRBJ2-3; tentatively, D is TRBD1 (6 bases). The CDR3 spans 14 residues. Trimming cost V 5 bases and J 0 bases, with 9 bases left between them. Germline V lookup: CDR1 MNHNS, CDR2 SASEGT. CDR3 amino acids: CASSTGSSTDTQYF. The CDR3 DNA reads as TGTGCCAGCAGTACAGGGTCTAGCACAGATACGCAGTATTTT.

This clonotype was observed at least ten times. This sequence joins TRBV19 and TRBJ2-7; TRBD1 matches 9 bases. The V segment lost 8 bases and the J segment 2 bases; nucleotides outside the gene matches: 4. CDR1 and CDR2 (germline): LNHDA, SQIVND (reference sequence). This CDR3 is 13 amino acids long. The CDR3 sequence is CASGRTGAYEQYF. The CDR3 bases are TGTGCCAGTGGGAGGACAGGGGCCTACGAGCAGTACTTC.

This clonotype has only one observation. As the CDR3 is not closed by the conserved phenylalanine or tryptophan, this likely results from a read error. The V gene is TRBV20-1, the J gene TRBJ2-7; 7 bases line up with TRBD2. V was pared by 3 bases and J by 0 bases, with 5 bases of the junction left unmatched. Germline assignment: CDR1 DFQATT and CDR2 SNEGSKA (reference sequence). This CDR3 contains 14 residues. The CDR3 protein is CSASTSASSYEQYY. In DNA form, the CDR3 reads TGCAGTGCTAGTACTAGCGCGAGCTCCTACGAGCAGTACTAC.

The chain combines TRBV7-9 with TRBJ1-2; weak D call: TRBD1 (6 bases). This CDR3 comprises 14 residues. Germline CDR1 is SEHNR and CDR2 is FQNEAQ (reference sequence). Trimming took 2 bases from V and 4 from J, leaving 11 bases between them. Here the CDR3 DNA reads TGTGCCAGCAGCTTAACAGGGTTTAGCTATGGCTACACCTTC. Translation: CASSLTGFSYGYTF. Drawing the rest from reference TRBV7-9 and TRBJ1-2, the complete variable domain is DTGVSQNPRHKITKRGQNVTFRCDPISEHNRLYWYRQTLGQGPEFLTYFQNEAQLEKSRLLSDRFSAERPKGSFSTLEIQRTEQGDSAMYLCASSLTGFSYGYTFGSGTRLTVV.

The rearrangement uses TRBV7-9 and TRBJ1-1; D remains ambiguous. The CDR3 runs 13 residues. V dropped 5 bases and J dropped 0 bases, with 7 bases sitting between them. Germline loops: CDR1 SEHNR, CDR2 FQNEAQ (reference sequence). In DNA, the CDR3 is TGTGCCAGCAGCCGAATGGTGAACACTGAAGCTTTCTTT. Its translation: CASSRMVNTEAFF.

This clonotype was found many times. The gene calls are TRBV10-3 and TRBJ2-7, with 8 bases matching TRBD1. The CDR3 has 15 amino acids. V dropped 10 bases and J dropped 3; count of bases not matched to a gene: 14. In germline, CDR1 is ENHRY, CDR2 SYGVKD. The CDR3 nucleotides are TGTGCCACGTACCCTGGGACAGGAGGACACTACGAGCAGTACTTC. This codes for CATYPGTGGHYEQYF.